Included here is one TCR beta chain sequence, with context. Its antigen is as yet unknown. The CDR3 contains 18 residues. From germline, CDR1 is MNHNS and CDR2 SASEGT. Trimming took 3 bases from V and 2 from J; bases not matched to a gene: 7. This entry is derived from a study of regulatory T cells. General observations from the study: In CD3G-deficient patients, conventional CD4+ T cells were enriched for hydrophobic CDR3 residues at positions 6 and 7.

Amplification used 52 TRBV primers and 13 TRBJ primers. Clones were read by immunoSEQ multiplex PCR, and TCRdb kept only the in-frame ones, dropping some. The sample yields about 30,000 clones, roughly 92% seen once. Sequencing input: conventional CD4+ T cells sorted from blood. This receptor was taken from a person aged 18 to 35 with CD3G deficiency. V gene TRBV6-1 combines with J gene TRBJ2-6; TRBD1 matches at 10 bases. CDR3 sequence: CASSERGQGKAGANVLTF. The CDR3 nucleotides read TGTGCCAGCAGTGAGCGGGGACAGGGGAAGGCTGGGGCCAACGTCCTGACTTTC.